This TCR beta chain was sequenced in a study of shared clonotypes between healthy human individuals. This CDR3 spans 20 amino acids. V was clipped by 0 bases and J by 2 bases; unmatched bases: 15. The germline CDR1 and CDR2 sequences are SNHLY and FYNNEI. Generated by immunoSEQ multiplex PCR, the TCRdb table keeps only in-frame clones and is missing some. Of a few million clones in the sample, approximately 94% were seen once. The rearrangement uses TRBV2 and TRBJ2-7; 11 bases align to TRBD2. The sample comprised naive CD4+ T cells sorted from blood. Stated subset: CD45RA+ positively selected. This sequence was found in a man aged 18 to 35 in good health. In DNA, the CDR3 is TGTGCCAGCAGTGAAGCGCGGCTAGCGGGGGGTCGTGGCAGCGCCTACGAGCAGTACTTC. Protein: CASSEARLAGGRGSAYEQYF.